This T cell receptor beta chain was profiled in a study of T cell responses to AZD1222 COVID-19 vaccine. Overall study results and limits: Repertoire collection took place solely once the T cell response had peaked. Donor demographics were predominantly white British with a female majority; clonal diversity may be underestimated.

A word on this clone: The antigen is undetermined.

Trimming took 4 bases from V and 0 from J, leaving 16 bases between them. Germline V lookup: CDR1 SGHTA, CDR2 FQGNSA. The CDR3 is 17 residues long. Sequenced by immunoSEQ multiplex PCR; TCRdb stores in-frame clones only, minus some. The data contain around 160,000 clones, about 91% of them singletons. The chain recombines TRBV7-2 with TRBJ1-3; D not resolved. The sequencing here drew on peripheral blood, taken 28 days after the second AZD1222 dose. This TCR was sampled from an adult who received the AZD1222 COVID-19 vaccine. In DNA form, the CDR3 reads TGTGCCAGCAGCTCAATGGCTGGGGTCCTCTCTGGAAACACCATATATTTT. It yields the protein CASSSMAGVLSGNTIYF.